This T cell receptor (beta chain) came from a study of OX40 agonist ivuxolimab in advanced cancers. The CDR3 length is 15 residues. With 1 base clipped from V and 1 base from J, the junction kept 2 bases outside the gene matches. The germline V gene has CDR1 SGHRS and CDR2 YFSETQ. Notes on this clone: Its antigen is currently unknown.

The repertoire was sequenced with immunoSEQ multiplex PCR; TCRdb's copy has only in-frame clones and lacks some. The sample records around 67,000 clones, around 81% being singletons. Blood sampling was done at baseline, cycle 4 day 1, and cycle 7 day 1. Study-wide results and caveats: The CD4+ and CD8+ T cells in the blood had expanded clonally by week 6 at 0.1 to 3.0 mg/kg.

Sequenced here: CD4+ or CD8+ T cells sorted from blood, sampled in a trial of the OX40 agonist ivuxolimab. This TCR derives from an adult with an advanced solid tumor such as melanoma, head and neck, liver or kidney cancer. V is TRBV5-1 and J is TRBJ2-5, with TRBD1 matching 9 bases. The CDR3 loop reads CASSLQGQGQETQYF. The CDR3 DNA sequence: TGCGCCAGCAGCTTGCAGGGACAGGGCCAAGAGACCCAGTACTTC.